The sequence of this T cell receptor (beta chain) was determined in a study of shared clonotypes between healthy human individuals (dated by TCRdb to about 2020). Describing the broader study: Two women and a few men aged 18 to 49 years were included in the cohort. The study deeply sequenced blood TCR repertoires of about 5 healthy adults to estimate repertoire size and the extent of clonotype sharing between individuals. Per donor, leukapheresis produced somewhere between about 0.9 and 10 billion PBMCs. To increase sequencing depth and limit assay-specific biases, TCR repertoire library preparation and sequencing were carried out by different laboratories using diverse techniques. For each donor, CD4 naive and CD4 memory were each run on three plates, CD8 naive on two plates, and CD8 memory on one plate. The study at large found these results: Rarefaction of sorted-subset datasets indicated incomplete sequencing despite the large sequencing depth. Only blood was sampled, and tissue TCR repertoires likely differ from those in blood. Higher generation probabilities were observed for clonotypes shared by all four sorted-subset donors than for non-shared clonotypes. Approximately 5% of naive CD4, 3.5% of naive CD8, about 2.4% of memory CD4, and about 0.4% of memory CD8 clonotypes were shared across a few donors. Naive subsets generally had larger estimated clonotype richness than memory subsets did. Pairwise subsampling led to the expectation that sequencing depth would affect the degree of clonotype sharing among donors. Because the study included a small number of donors, the genetic and exposure-history diversity represented was limited.

CD8 naive samples consisted of CD45RO-negative cells that were positively selected for CCR7, yielding a CD45RA+CCR7+ population without TemRA cells. Healthy HIV-negative adults with no recently reported acute infections or vaccinations were included as donors. Only Caucasian adults living in Nashville, Tennessee, USA were represented among the donors. After blood collection by leukapheresis, PBMCs were isolated using Ficoll-Histopaque density gradient centrifugation and then cryopreserved in the vapor phase of liquid nitrogen. Analytical flow cytometry was used to check the purity and quantity of each magnetically sorted T cell population. Genomic DNA was isolated from each sorted fraction and quantified by UV absorbance on a Nanodrop 2000c. Using the deep immunoSEQ assay, TCR CDR3 regions were amplified from genomic DNA by multiplex PCR. Genomic DNA extracted from each cell subset was distributed evenly over all wells of several immunoSEQ 96-well plates, and each plate served as one replicate. For sorted subsets, around 0.2 ug genomic DNA, equal to tens of thousands of T cell genomes, was loaded into each replicate PCR. The purified libraries were quantified using a Qubit 3.0 fluorometer, sized with a Bioanalyzer 2100, and then quantified again using the KAPA Library Quantification kit. A separate single-read 150-cycle Illumina NextSeq 550 flow cell was used to sequence each immunoSEQ 96-well plate. Regarding the original processing steps: Because the immunoSEQ output held only junctional sequences and lacked quality scores, the filtering could not match the filtering applied to full-length reads. Sequences were annotated with PyIR, a Python wrapper for IgBLAST v1.9, using IMGT germline references to assign V/J genes and CDR3. Reads were filtered out if the reads had weak V/J assignments (E-value above 1e-6), no CDR3, stop codons, out-of-frame junctions, or ambiguous translated residues. V3J clonotypes were defined by identical inferred V gene, J gene, and CDR3 amino acid sequence. Percentage overlap between repertoires was computed as shared unique clonotypes divided by the size of the smaller repertoire. Richness of each repertoire was evaluated using RTK rarefaction, the Chao1 estimator, and Recon v2.1 estimates of unobserved clonotypes. OLGA was used to compute generation probabilities for all TCRbeta clonotypes that the gDNA method yielded from a handful of donors. What TCRdb holds here is the immuneACCESS table cut down to in-frame rearrangements. Part of the clones is not present; checked against another copy, under half of the missing clones reflect an unresolved V gene, and the others are unexplained. Clone size and V and J calls were adopted from that table, with D and trimming inferred from the DNA. Here the sample has 1.5 million to 2.5 million clones; about 94% occur a single time. The top ten clonotypes cover 1.2% of the sample.

To note about this clone: Its antigen remains undetermined. There are no base qualities to consult, and no much larger clone falls within one base.

Sequences GTSNPN (CDR1) and SVGIG (CDR2) are obtained from the germline V gene (reference sequence). Trimming removed 2 bases from V and 3 bases from J, leaving 20 bases between the germline ends. The CDR3, cysteine through phenylalanine, is 17 amino acids long. The kept DNA is CDR3 alone, 51 bases in frame from the first base. Sequencing was carried out using naive CD8+ T cells sorted from blood. The cell subset or site label corresponds to: CD45RA+CCR7+. The TCR comes from a man aged 18-30 years in good health. The V gene is TRBV30 and the J gene is TRBJ2-1; the D region may be TRBD1 or TRBD2, each matching 6 bases equally. The DNA sequence reads TGTGCCTGGAGTAACTTGGGTGAGGGGGGAAGCTACAATGAGCAGTTCTTC. It translates to CAWSNLGEGGSYNEQFF.